The present T cell receptor beta chain was sequenced within a study of blood T cell repertoires in COVID-19. Overall study: PBMCs, B-cell-depleted T cells, or T cells provided the cDNA or gDNA that made up the material.

The CDR3 has 14 residues. The germline V gene has CDR1 SGHRS and CDR2 YFSETQ. V lost 2 bases and J lost 11, with 16 bases in between. Some clones are missing from TCRdb's copy, which holds only in-frame ones; the method was immunoSEQ multiplex PCR. The sample includes 150,000 to 200,000 clones, 80% to 90% of them seen just once. The specimen sequenced was peripheral blood. J is TRBJ2-2 and V is TRBV5-1, with D unresolved. This clonotype was sampled from a woman in her seventies with COVID-19, enrolled during active disease. In DNA, the CDR3 is TGCGCCAGCAGCTTCATTCAATCGGTGGGCGAGCTGTTTTTT. The encoded protein is CASSFIQSVGELFF. The entire variable domain, with the rest obtained from reference TRBV5-1 and TRBJ2-2, is as follows: KAGVTQTPRYLIKTRGQQVTLSCSPISGHRSVSWYQQTPGQGLQFLFEYFSETQRNKGNFPGRFSGRQFSNSRSEMNVSTLELGDSALYLCASSFIQSVGELFFGEGSRLTVL.